These T cell receptor beta chains were read from a single sample in a study of shared clonotypes between healthy human individuals. Here immunoSEQ multiplex PCR was the method, and the copy in TCRdb shows in-frame clones only, minus some. The profile shows roughly 2,000,000 clones, 90% to 95% of them singletons. The sequenced sample was naive CD8+ T cells from PBMCs. These TCRs come from a man aged 18 to 30 in good health. Some clones in this sample may be carry-over from other donors' samples. Both conserved end residues are part of each CDR3. The D gene is left open where the match is weak. Clone size is given for some rows only: seen once, a few or many times, or a class if the clone is expanded.

J gene,clone size,V gene,D gene,CDR3 DNA,CDR3 protein
TRBJ2-3,NA,TRBV9,TRBD2,TGTGCCAGCAGCGTAGCATTCGAAGAACTAGCGGGAGGGCCTAGAGATACGCAGTATTTT,CASSVAFEELAGGPRDTQYF
TRBJ2-7,NA,TRBV7-9,TRBD1,TGTGCCAGCAGCTTAGGTGAGACAGGGGGCTACGAGCAGTACTTC,CASSLGETGGYEQYF
TRBJ1-1,NA,TRBV15,NA,TGTGCCACCAGCAGAGGAGCATCGGCGAACACTGAAGCTTTCTTT,CATSRGASANTEAFF
TRBJ2-1,NA,TRBV4-1,NA,TGCGCCAGCAACTCGGAGCTCAGCTACAATGAGCAGTTCTTC,CASNSELSYNEQFF
TRBJ2-1,NA,TRBV7-9,NA,TGTGCCAGCAGCTTTTACCTCTCGGGTAATGAGCAGTTCTTC,CASSFYLSGNEQFF
TRBJ1-1,few,TRBV25-1,NA,TGTGCCAGCCGCGTCGGCCTAAAAGCTTTCTTT,CASRVGLKAFF
TRBJ2-7,NA,TRBV7-8,TRBD1,TGTGCCAGCAGCGGGACAGGCCATGAGACCCCCTACGAGCAGTACTTC,CASSGTGHETPYEQYF
TRBJ1-5,NA,TRBV5-5,NA,TGTGCCAGCAGCCCGAACGATCATCAGCCCCAGCATTTT,CASSPNDHQPQHF
TRBJ2-7,NA,TRBV7-9,NA,TGTGCCAGCAGCTTAGAGGCCACGGGGAATGGATACGAGCAGTACTTC,CASSLEATGNGYEQYF
TRBJ2-3,NA,TRBV7-9,NA,TGTGCCAGCAGCTTAGCGGGAAACACAGATACGCAGTATTTT,CASSLAGNTDTQYF
TRBJ2-2,NA,TRBV7-9,NA,TGTGCCAGCAGCTTAACCTACTCCGCGAACACCGGGGAGCTGTTTTTT,CASSLTYSANTGELFF
TRBJ2-3,NA,TRBV10-1,TRBD1,TGCGCCAGCAGTGTGGTAGCAGGGGGCCCCACAGATACGCAGTATTTT,CASSVVAGGPTDTQYF
TRBJ1-1,NA,TRBV7-9,NA,TGTGCCAGCAGCTTAGCCCCCCCTGAAGCTTTCTTT,CASSLAPPEAFF
TRBJ2-7,NA,TRBV7-2,NA,TGTGCCAGCAGCCCCGGGGGTCGGCAGAACTCCTACGAGCAGTACTTC,CASSPGGRQNSYEQYF
TRBJ2-1,NA,TRBV25-1,TRBD1,TGTGCCAGCAGGATGACAGGGGATGATGAGCAGTTCTTC,CASRMTGDDEQFF
TRBJ1-5,NA,TRBV27,TRBD1,TGTGCCAGCAGTTTTCGACAGGGGAGTCAGCCCCAGCATTTT,CASSFRQGSQPQHF
TRBJ2-3,NA,TRBV2,NA,TGTGCCAGCAGGACGCGGGACTTCCTCACAGATACGCAGTATTTT,CASRTRDFLTDTQYF
TRBJ1-5,NA,TRBV19,NA,TGTGCCAGTAGTGTAAGACAGCTAAATCAGCCCCAGCATTTT,CASSVRQLNQPQHF
TRBJ2-5,NA,TRBV7-9,NA,TGTGCCAGCAGCTTAGTTGGGTGGGACCAGTTAAAGACCCAGTACTTC,CASSLVGWDQLKTQYF
TRBJ1-1,NA,TRBV1,NA,TGCACCAGCAGCCAAGATCGAGCAGGGGACACTGAAGCTTTCTTT,CTSSQDRAGDTEAFF
TRBJ2-2,NA,TRBV30,NA,TGTGCCTGGAGTGCGGGGCGTCTTATCGGGGAGCTGTTTTTT,CAWSAGRLIGELFF
TRBJ1-2,NA,TRBV28,TRBD1,TGTGCCAGCAGTCCGGAGGGACAGCACTATGGCTACACCTTC,CASSPEGQHYGYTF
TRBJ2-1,NA,TRBV15,NA,TGTGCCACCAGCAGAGTCGACACATTCCAGTACAATGAGCAGTTCTTC,CATSRVDTFQYNEQFF
TRBJ2-1,NA,TRBV6-6,NA,TGTGCCAGCAGTCCTTCAGCGGGCTTTGGGAATGAGCAGTTCTTC,CASSPSAGFGNEQFF
TRBJ2-1,NA,TRBV9,TRBD2,TGTGCCAGCTCCAAACCGGGAGGCCCGGGTGAGCAGTTCTTC,CASSKPGGPGEQFF
TRBJ1-1,few,TRBV7-9,TRBD1,TGTGCCAGCAGCCTCGACAGGGCGAACACTGAAGCTTTCTTT,CASSLDRANTEAFF
TRBJ2-7,NA,TRBV7-6,NA,TGTGCCAGCAGCTTTCGGGGAACCTACGAGCAGTACTTC,CASSFRGTYEQYF
TRBJ2-7,NA,TRBV15,TRBD1,TGTGCCACCAGCACGGGACAGAGCTCCTACGAGCAGTACTTC,CATSTGQSSYEQYF
TRBJ2-3,NA,TRBV27,NA,TGTGCCAGCAGTTTAGGCGGGAATACGCAGTATTTT,CASSLGGNTQYF
TRBJ2-7,NA,TRBV4-1,NA,TGCGCCAGCAGCCCTTCAGTTTCCTACGAGCAGTACTTC,CASSPSVSYEQYF
TRBJ2-1,NA,TRBV27,TRBD2,TGTGCCAGCAGACTCAGCGGGAGCTCCTACAATGAGCAGTTCTTC,CASRLSGSSYNEQFF
TRBJ1-2,NA,TRBV6-5,NA,TGTGCCAGCACCACCCCGAGGGAGCATGGCTACACCTTC,CASTTPREHGYTF
TRBJ2-1,NA,TRBV7-3,NA,TGTGCCAGCAGCTTATCGGTCCGTCCCGACAATGAGCAGTTCTTC,CASSLSVRPDNEQFF
TRBJ2-7,once,TRBV4-1,NA,TGCGCCAGCAGCCAAGAGGGGAGCGCGCCCTCCTACGAGCAGTACTTC,CASSQEGSAPSYEQYF
TRBJ1-2,few,TRBV19,NA,TGTGCCAGTAGAGACTATGGCTACACCTTC,CASRDYGYTF
TRBJ2-3,NA,TRBV6-5,TRBD2,TGTGCCAGCAGCCTGGGACTAGCGGGCACAGATACGCAGTATTTT,CASSLGLAGTDTQYF
TRBJ2-2,few,TRBV2,TRBD1,TGTGCCAGCAGCCCCAGGGGGATGAACACCGGGGAGCTGTTTTTT,CASSPRGMNTGELFF